The present T cell receptor (beta chain) was sequenced within a study of T cells expressing NK-cell markers. Reanalyzing the 5' RACE reads, TCRdb keeps one entry per CDR3 protein, without DNA. The table for this sample gives 350,000 to 400,000 distinct CDR3 sequences. Notes on the study in general: These clonotypes additionally ranked first within the CD3+CD56-NKG2C+ fraction of four donors. Uncertainty persisted over the HCMV specificity of expanded NKG2C+ T cell clones.

Germline loops: CDR1 SGHRS, CDR2 YFSETQ. The CDR3 is made up of 11 amino acids. On this clonotype itself: Its antigen remains unidentified.

The chain has TRBV5-1 and TRBJ2-7; there is no DNA to check the TCRdb D call of TRBD1. The specimen was blood T cells: a sorted CD56 or NKG2C T cell subset, CD4+ or CD8+ T cells, or bulk PBMC T cells (not recorded which). The clonotype comes from a woman in her fifties or sixties in good health. CDR3: CASSGGRTAHF.